This T cell receptor (beta chain) was documented in a study of blood T cell repertoires in COVID-19. Study information: Some COVID-19 samples were acute and others convalescent; all came from the United States, Italy and Spain. PBMCs, B-cell-depleted T cells, or T cells provided the cDNA or gDNA that made up the material.

Germline assignment: CDR1 MDHEN and CDR2 SYDVKM. CDR3 length: 16 amino acids. V gave up 5 bases and J gave up 6 bases; unmatched junction bases: 8. In the original workflow: Cell counts per sample came from amplifying reference gene primers. Some clones are missing from TCRdb's copy, which holds only in-frame ones; the method was immunoSEQ multiplex PCR. D and trimming were read from the DNA, whereas the V and J calls and clone size are those reported in that table. Counted here are about 100,000 clones, 70% to 90% occurring once; the ten biggest clones make up 1.5% to 2%. The chain is built from TRBV28 and TRBJ2-1, with 12 bases that match TRBD2. The specimen sequenced was peripheral blood. This sequence was found in an elderly man with acute or convalescent COVID-19. The CDR3 loop is CASSPFRGLAGNEQFF. As DNA, the CDR3 is TGTGCCAGCAGTCCCTTCCGGGGACTAGCGGGCAATGAGCAGTTCTTC.